This TCR beta chain was sequenced in a study of T cells in Graves' hyperthyroidism and ophthalmopathy (dated by TCRdb to the late 2010s). About the investigation overall: Peripheral blood was sampled at the time of initial diagnosis, prior to any treatment. A discovery cohort of approximately 97 patients, about 40 with Graves' ophthalmopathy and about 60 with stable Graves' hyperthyroidism, was used to find distinguishing TCR V-J signatures. An independent validation cohort of 18 to 20 hyperthyroidism patients and more than 15 patients who later progressed to ophthalmopathy tested prospective prediction of ophthalmopathy. The roughly 94 discovery patients were randomly split 7:3 into training and test sets. The study also compared thyroid tissue and blood T-cell repertoires from about six Graves' hyperthyroidism patients. Once sampling was done, hyperthyroidism patients were given methimazole at a starting dose of 30 mg daily, whereas ophthalmopathy patients were given high-dose intravenous methylprednisolone. According to the paper, TCR Vbeta CDR3 sequencing was carried out on approximately 140 peripheral blood samples, which came from over 40 ophthalmopathy, fewer than 80 hyperthyroidism and about 17 progressor patients.

According to the germline V gene (reference sequence), CDR1 reads SSHAT and CDR2 reads FNYEAQ. The CDR3 sequence holds 18 residues, the cysteine and phenylalanine included. Left in the record is the CDR3 DNA by itself, 54 bases read in frame from the first base. The research as a whole found: No statistical method was used to fix the sample size in advance, and group allocation was not hidden from the investigators. Most expanded thyroid clonotypes (frequency above 0.001) were also detected in blood, suggesting blood repertoires may reflect thyroid immune responses. Ophthalmopathy was separated from stable hyperthyroidism by a 13 V-J signature model, with about 88% sensitivity and roughly 84% specificity obtained in cross-validation and 80%/75% obtained in testing. In validation, progression to ophthalmopathy was predicted by the model with 70.59% sensitivity and about 72% specificity, a median of approximately 6.5 months before onset.

In the ophthalmopathy patients, disease was moderately to severely active, with a Clinical Activity Score of 3 or more, a NOSPECS grade of 4 or more, and a duration of less than 3 months. Any patient with an uncontrolled infection, another autoimmune disease, pregnancy or lactation was excluded. Diagnoses were based on clinical symptoms, serum thyroxine and TRAb, thyroid ultrasound and orbital computed tomography. PBMCs were isolated from about 9.1 ml of fresh peripheral blood by Ficoll-Paque density gradient centrifugation. Total RNA was extracted using Trizol reagent, and RNA quality was assessed on an Agilent 2100 Bioanalyzer. This clonotype was counted only a few times. The specificity of this receptor is unknown. One junction end does not reproduce the germline sequence, and a read error may be involved. The TCR beta CDR3 regions were amplified from RNA transcripts. For the first round of RT-PCR on the TCR CDR3, the HTBI primer set was used together with the Qiagen OneStep RT-PCR kit. A second multiplex PCR round built the libraries, followed by size selection and purification. The libraries were sequenced on an Illumina HiSeq2000 using paired-end 100 bp reads. Per the original workflow: Raw data were processed with SOAPnuke, discarding reads with adapters, uncalled bases, mean Phred below 15, or no exact constant-primer or identifier match. COPE v1.2.5 was used to merge the high-quality paired reads, and each unique nucleotide sequence was defined as a clonotype. MiTCR v1.1 was used to align the clonotypes against IMGT TRBV, TRBD and TRBJ reference segments. Analysis was restricted to V-J combinations with a frequency above 0.0001, which covered approximately 99% of repertoires. A TCS score was defined as the ratio between F50 (clonal expansion) and ExV (chaos), using BLOSUM62-based TCRdist between CDR3 peptides within each V-J. Welch's t-statistics and random forest reduced 514 V-J features to some 14, which were used in a naive Bayes classifier (R e1071). TCRdb's own reprocessing of the public reads used fastp at Q25 and MiXCR and kept productive beta chains. Rows matching on CDR3 protein sequence are summarized as one entry with the most common DNA and genes. The authors' filters were not applied to this entry. The sample data list 500,000 to 750,000 distinct CDR3 sequences, and 11% to 15% of these were observed just once. The ten largest clones add up to about 6.6% of the sample.

This receptor was obtained from a woman younger than 35 with Graves' ophthalmopathy. The receptor chain draws on TRBV7-7 and TRBJ2-5, with 11 bases in between that match TRBD2. The material sequenced was blood. The DNA sequence is given as TGTGCTAGCAGCCTACGCCTTTTTAGCGGGAGGGCCGGTCAGACCCAGTACTTC. Its protein product is CASSLRLFSGRAGQTQYF.